The 23 T cell receptor beta chains below come from one sample, sequenced in a study of tumor-infiltrating lymphocytes in localized non-small cell lung cancer. Libraries were prepared by immunoSEQ multiplex PCR; TCRdb keeps only in-frame clonotypes and omits some of them. The table has roughly 6,200 clones, 60% to 85% seen once. The sample consisted of uninvolved lung tissue not adjacent to the tumor. These receptor sequences come from a human donor with non-small cell lung cancer.

This chain joins TRBV6-4 and TRBJ2-1; tentatively, D is TRBD1 or TRBD2 (7 bases each). V was shortened by 2 bases and J by 4 bases, with 15 bases between the two germline ends. CDR3 length: 16 residues. CDR1 is MRHNA, CDR2 SNTAGT, per germline. CDR3 protein: CASSDVGRGGYNEQFF. Written as DNA, the CDR3 is TGTGCCAGCAGTGACGTCGGCAGGGGGGGGTACAATGAGCAGTTCTTC.

This clone has more than one count but fewer than ten. This chain connects TRBV5-4 to TRBJ1-6; 7 positions agree with TRBD1. Germline trimming cut 3 bases from V and 5 bases from J; bases unmatched to any gene: 2. There are 14 residues in the CDR3. Per the germline V gene, CDR1 is SGHNT and CDR2 is YYREEE (reference sequence). CDR3 sequence reads: CASSWDRDNSPLHF. Here the CDR3 DNA reads TGTGCCAGCAGCTGGGACAGAGATAATTCACCCCTCCACTTT.

The chain combines TRBV27 with TRBJ2-3; perhaps TRBD2 as D (7 bases). The CDR3 loop spans 16 amino acids. Between the trimmed V and J ends, which lost 3 bases and 2 bases, there was a span of 15 bases. Germline values: CDR1 MNHEY, CDR2 SMNVEV (reference sequence). CDR3 in amino acids: CASSFVRGANTDTQYF. The CDR3 nucleotides are TGTGCCAGCAGTTTTGTTCGGGGGGCCAACACAGATACGCAGTATTTT.

The chain is built from TRBV5-4 and TRBJ2-3, with D unclear. V dropped 4 bases and J dropped 2 bases, with 8 bases sitting between them. CDR1 is SGHNT and CDR2 is YYREEE in the germline V gene (reference sequence). The CDR3 is made up of 13 amino acids. The CDR3 here is CASSPPDTDTQYF. The CDR3 coding sequence is TGTGCCAGCAGCCCACCCGACACAGATACGCAGTATTTT.

The chain uses TRBV30 and TRBJ2-2, with D possibly called TRBD1 or TRBD2 (5 bases each). This CDR3 contains 15 residues. Trimming took 2 bases from V and 0 from J, leaving 10 bases between them. The germline V gene encodes CDR1 GTSNPN and CDR2 SVGIG (reference sequence). The CDR3, as DNA: TGTGCCTGGAGTTACGGGACCCCGAACACCGGGGAGCTGTTTTTT. It is translated as CAWSYGTPNTGELFF.

This clone has a handful of counts. The chain couples TRBV11-2 to TRBJ1-3, with a weak D call TRBD1 (5 bases). Between the trimmed V and J ends, which lost 2 bases and 0 bases, there was a span of 11 bases. Germline CDR1 and CDR2: SGHAT and FQNNGV. This CDR3 spans 16 amino acids. CDR3 nucleotide sequence: TGTGCCAGCAGCTTACGACAGACCCTCTCTGGAAACACCATATATTTT. This encodes CASSLRQTLSGNTIYF.

The gene calls are TRBV15 and TRBJ1-1; no firm D call. The V gene lost 2 bases and the J gene lost 4 bases, with 20 bases spanning the gap. Germline CDR1 LNHNV, CDR2 YYDKDF (reference sequence). The CDR3 is made up of 17 amino acids. The CDR3 sequence: CATSRQIGRFGGTEAFF. CDR3 coding DNA: TGTGCCACCAGCAGACAGATCGGACGTTTCGGCGGCACTGAAGCTTTCTTT.

This clone has just a few counts. This chain joins TRBV12-5 and TRBJ2-1; 10 bases align to TRBD1. Germline trimming cut 4 bases from V and 5 bases from J; bases unmatched to any gene: 5. The CDR3 is 15 amino acids. Germline-derived CDR1 and CDR2 are LGHNT and FRNRAP. The chain's CDR3 is CASGSGTGVNNEQFF. CDR3 DNA sequence: TGTGCTAGTGGTTCCGGGACAGGGGTTAACAATGAGCAGTTCTTC.

V and J are TRBV28 and TRBJ1-5; 9 positions match TRBD1. Looked up from germline, CDR1 is MDHEN and CDR2 is SYDVKM. CDR3 length: 21 residues. The trim removed 3 bases at V and 1 base at J, leaving 19 bases unmatched. The CDR3 loop reads CASSLIPHHRDRVLSNQPQHF. The CDR3 DNA reads TGTGCCAGCAGTTTGATCCCGCACCATCGGGACAGGGTTTTGAGCAATCAGCCCCAGCATTTT. Full variable domain (remainder filled in from reference TRBV28 and TRBJ1-5): DVKVTQSSRYLVKRTGEKVFLECVQDMDHENMFWYRQDPGLGLRLIYFSYDVKMKEKGDIPEGYSVSREKKERFSLILESASTNQTSMYLCASSLIPHHRDRVLSNQPQHFGDGTRLSIL.

V is TRBV5-6 and J is TRBJ1-5; unclear D gene. Germline assignment: CDR1 SGHDT and CDR2 YYEEEE. The CDR3 consists of 14 residues. Trimming shortened V by 0 bases and J by 3 bases, and 7 bases separated the two germline ends. The CDR3 coding sequence is TGTGCCAGCAGCTTGGGAAGAGACAATCAGCCCCAGCATTTT. Residues: CASSLGRDNQPQHF.

This clone appeared a few times. This chain links TRBV2 with TRBJ1-1; no definite D call. Germline V CDR1 and CDR2: SNHLY, FYNNEI. V dropped 6 bases and J dropped 7 bases, with 12 bases sitting between them. CDR3 size: 12 residues. CDR3 residues: CASSSDTFEAFF. The CDR3 DNA follows: TGTGCCAGCAGCTCCGACACCTTTGAAGCTTTCTTT.

The chain couples TRBV6-1 to TRBJ1-2; D might be TRBD1 (5 bases). Between the trimmed V and J ends, which lost 2 bases and 1 base, there was a span of 8 bases. There are 14 residues in the CDR3. Germline V lookup: CDR1 MNHNS, CDR2 SASEGT. DNA for the CDR3: TGTGCCAGCAGTGAACGGACAAATAACTATGGCTACACCTTC. Translating gives CASSERTNNYGYTF.

V gene TRBV2 combines with J gene TRBJ2-5; D is unclear. Between the trimmed V and J ends, which lost 2 bases and 12 bases, there was a span of 10 bases. The CDR3 is made up of 11 amino acids. CDR1 is SNHLY, CDR2 FYNNEI, per germline. CDR3 DNA: TGTGCCAGCAGTGAAACCTACGACGAGTACTTC. This gives the protein CASSETYDEYF.

This clone was picked up a small number of times. The V and J genes are TRBV9 and TRBJ2-1; D uncertain. Germline assignment: CDR1 SGDLS and CDR2 YYNGEE. Trimming took off 0 bases at V and 6 bases at J, with 10 bases between the two ends. The CDR3 runs 14 residues. The CDR3 spells CASSVEGRTNEQFF. CDR3 DNA sequence: TGTGCCAGCAGCGTAGAGGGCCGGACCAATGAGCAGTTCTTC.

Here the CDR3 DNA reads TGTGCCAGCAGTTTACCGGGAATTGCGGGCACTGAAGCTTTCTTT. Its translation: CASSLPGIAGTEAFF. The J gene is TRBJ1-1, the V gene TRBV28; D gene ambiguous. CDR1 is MDHEN and CDR2 is SYDVKM in the germline V gene. The ends were cut back, 2 bases at V and 4 bases at J, with 14 bases in the middle. The CDR3 length is 15 residues.

This sequence joins TRBV11-2 and TRBJ2-7, with D unresolved. The CDR3 has 15 amino acids. The germline gives CDR1 SGHAT, CDR2 FQNNGV. The germline V and J ends were trimmed by 0 bases and 3 bases, with 12 bases remaining between them. CDR3 residues: CASSLDAGQDYEQYF. In DNA form, the CDR3 reads TGTGCCAGCAGCTTAGACGCCGGGCAGGACTACGAGCAGTACTTC.

J is TRBJ1-5 and V is TRBV27; the match to TRBD1 covers 10 bases. The trim removed 7 bases at V and 0 bases at J, leaving 3 bases unmatched. The germline gives CDR1 MNHEY, CDR2 SMNVEV (reference sequence). CDR3 length equals 15 residues. The DNA for the CDR3 is TGTGCCAGCAAGGGACAGGGGAATAGCAATCAGCCCCAGCATTTT. This translates into CASKGQGNSNQPQHF.

The chain employs TRBV7-2 and TRBJ2-3, with D perhaps TRBD2 (5 bases). The CDR3 loop spans 13 amino acids. Germline V gives CDR1 SGHTA, CDR2 FQGNSA. With 8 bases removed from V and 2 bases from J, the gap between germline ends came to 11 bases. CDR3 sequence: CASSGLSTDTQYF. CDR3 sequence (DNA): TGTGCCAGCTCCGGACTTTCCACAGATACGCAGTATTTT. Drawing the rest from reference TRBV7-2 and TRBJ2-3, the complete variable domain is GAGVSQSPSNKVTEKGKDVELRCDPISGHTALYWYRQSLGQGLEFLIYFQGNSAPDKSGLPSDRFSAERTGGSVSTLTIQRTQQEDSAVYLCASSGLSTDTQYFGPGTRLTVL.

The chain links TRBV10-3 to TRBJ1-1; D gene unclear. The germline V and J ends were trimmed by 3 bases and 4 bases, with 6 bases remaining between them. Germline-derived CDR1 and CDR2 are ENHRY and SYGVKD. The CDR3 has 12 residues. The DNA of the CDR3 is TGTGCCATCAGTGATTATCGCACTGAAGCTTTCTTT. Translation gives CAISDYRTEAFF.

J is TRBJ1-4 and V is TRBV5-4; a possible D gene is TRBD1 (5 bases). The CDR3 consists of 15 residues. Germline V lookup: CDR1 SGHNT, CDR2 YYREEE (reference sequence). V lost 7 bases, J lost 8 bases, and 21 bases lay in between. CDR3 sequence: CASGGDLLKDEKLFF. CDR3 DNA: TGTGCCAGCGGGGGGGATCTTCTAAAGGACGAAAAACTGTTTTTT. Full variable domain (outside the CDR3, taken from reference TRBV5-4 and TRBJ1-4): ETGVTQSPTHLIKTRGQQVTLRCSSQSGHNTVSWYQQALGQGPQFIFQYYREEENGRGNFPPRFSGLQFPNYSSELNVNALELDDSALYLCASGGDLLKDEKLFFGSGTQLSVL.

J is TRBJ1-2 and V is TRBV28; 11 positions match TRBD1. This CDR3 comprises 17 residues. Germline V gene data show CDR1 as MDHEN and CDR2 as SYDVKM. V gave up 6 bases and J gave up 5 bases; unmatched junction bases: 14. CDR3 DNA: TGTGCCAGCAGAGGGCGAGGGACAGGGGGTGTCTGGTATGGCTACACCTTC. Encoded protein: CASRGRGTGGVWYGYTF.

In this sample, this clone turned up once. The chain is built from TRBV30 and TRBJ2-7; 11 positions agree with TRBD2. CDR1 is GTSNPN, CDR2 SVGIG, per germline (reference sequence). J gave up 0 bases and V 5 bases, and 12 bases lay outside the gene matches. The CDR3 has 17 residues. CDR3 sequence (DNA): TGTGCCTGGCAACCGGGACTAGCGGCCTTCGTCTCCTACGAGCAGTACTTC. It codes for CAWQPGLAAFVSYEQYF. The whole variable domain, remainder taken from reference TRBV30 and TRBJ2-7, is SQTIHQWPATLVQPVGSPLSLECTVEGTSNPNLYWYRQAAGRGLQLLFYSVGIGQISSEVPQNLSASRPQDRQFILSSKKLLLSDSGFYLCAWQPGLAAFVSYEQYFGPGTRLTVT.

This clone was seen only a few times. This chain's CDR3 is CASSAYVASPLHF. The DNA for the CDR3 is TGCGCCAGCAGCGCTTATGTGGCCTCACCCCTCCACTTT. The rearrangement joins TRBV5-1 to TRBJ1-6, with D unresolved. This CDR3 spans 13 amino acids. V shed 4 bases and J shed 10 bases, with 12 bases lying between them. Germline values: CDR1 SGHRS, CDR2 YFSETQ.